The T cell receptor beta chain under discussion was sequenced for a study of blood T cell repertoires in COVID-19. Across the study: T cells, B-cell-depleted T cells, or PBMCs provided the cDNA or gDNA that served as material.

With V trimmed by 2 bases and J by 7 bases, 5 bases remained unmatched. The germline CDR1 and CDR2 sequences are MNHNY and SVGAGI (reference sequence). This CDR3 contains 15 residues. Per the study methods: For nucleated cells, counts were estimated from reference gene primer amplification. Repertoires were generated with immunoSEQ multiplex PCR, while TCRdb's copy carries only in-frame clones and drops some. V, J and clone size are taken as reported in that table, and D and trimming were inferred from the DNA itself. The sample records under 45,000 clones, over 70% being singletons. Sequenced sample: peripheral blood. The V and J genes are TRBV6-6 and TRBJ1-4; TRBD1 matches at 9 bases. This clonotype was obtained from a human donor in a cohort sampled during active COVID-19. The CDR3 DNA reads TGTGCCAGCAGTTACCGGACAGGGGTCGGTGAAAAACTGTTTTTT. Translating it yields CASSYRTGVGEKLFF.